Listed below are T cell receptor beta chains from one sample, sequenced in a study of cytomegalovirus exposure and HLA in healthy donors. Using immunoSEQ multiplex PCR, the repertoire was profiled, and TCRdb retains in-frame clones only, with some absent. The sample has more than 120,000 clones, approximately 86% seen once. The material sequenced was PBMCs. All receptors derive from a man younger than 30 in good health and CMV-seropositive. The CDR3 runs from the conserved cysteine through the conserved F or W. Fields, in order: J gene, V gene, CDR3 protein.

TRBJ2-7 TRBV19 CASSIEAFQTYEQYF
TRBJ2-7 TRBV7-8 CASSLGGGGFYEQYF
TRBJ2-3 TRBV9 CASSAGQTEVGTQYF
TRBJ1-4 TRBV11-2 CASSINRGPNEKLFF
TRBJ1-3 TRBV5-6 CASSLGLSKSSGNTIYF
TRBJ1-1 TRBV25-1 CASSGWTGGNTEAFF
TRBJ2-7 TRBV15 CATSRDQVGSYEQYF
TRBJ1-4 TRBV7-6 CASGGLQGRGEKLFF
TRBJ2-7 TRBV14 CASSHLAGSYEQYF
TRBJ1-1 TRBV13 CASSFPWGHEAFF
TRBJ2-7 TRBV2 CASSAGTGVYEQYF
TRBJ1-1 TRBV6-1 CASSRQVSTEAFF
TRBJ2-1 TRBV6-6 CASSVQGRINEQFF
TRBJ2-5 TRBV30 CAWSVTSGGWYQETQYF
TRBJ1-6 TRBV30 CAWTRVDSRLFPPLHF
TRBJ2-7 TRBV25-1 CASRATNGYEQYF
TRBJ1-1 TRBV6-5 CASSYQPQINTEAFF
TRBJ1-2 TRBV6-5 CASSYFARGGYTF
TRBJ2-7 TRBV11-3 CASSYDTQGYEQYF
TRBJ2-2 TRBV4-1 CASSQVGLAGAGTGELFF
TRBJ2-7 TRBV27 CASSNRGRALDEQYF
TRBJ1-1 TRBV5-1 CASSSQGGNTEAFF
TRBJ2-3 TRBV11-2 CASSFGLGLVTQYF
TRBJ2-3 TRBV5-1 CASSPKREMGTDTQYF
TRBJ1-5 TRBV27 CASSRRGQPGVQNQPQHF
TRBJ1-2 TRBV11-2 CASSLAAAPYGYTF
TRBJ2-1 TRBV27 CASSSRLSGRPNEQFF
TRBJ1-2 TRBV5-4 CASSLNRGNYGYTF
TRBJ2-1 TRBV19 CASSNRDREYNEQFF
TRBJ1-1 TRBV10-3 CAISANFGTENTEAFF
TRBJ1-6 TRBV18 CASSPETGSSPLHF
TRBJ2-7 TRBV29-1 CSVEDDRGPDYEQYF
TRBJ1-1 TRBV5-1 CASSLTHGQDQAFF
TRBJ2-3 TRBV7-8 CASSTGTSGVTDTQYF
TRBJ1-1 TRBV11-2 CASSSLDRVGEAFF
TRBJ2-3 TRBV5-1 CASSTGLVGTDTQYF
TRBJ2-3 TRBV29-1 CSDTGSSTDTQYF
TRBJ2-3 TRBV10-2 CASSVELKSADTQYF
TRBJ2-1 TRBV5-1 CASSPVAGKYNEQFF
TRBJ2-2 TRBV6-1 CANGQGGSTGELFF
TRBJ2-1 TRBV5-1 CASSLGTGDNEQFF
TRBJ2-4 TRBV14 CASSQAPRPGQITNIQYF
TRBJ1-5 TRBV7-9 CASSLGGTENQPQHF
TRBJ2-7 TRBV7-7 CASSLGQKYEQYF
TRBJ2-1 TRBV30 CAWSGTSDEQFF
TRBJ2-5 TRBV2 CASSRVEETQYF
TRBJ2-7 TRBV15 CATSRRPGQGAVSYEQYF
TRBJ1-1 TRBV15 CATSRVSGTGTEAFF
TRBJ1-3 TRBV7-2 CASSVRRGRILSGNTIYF
TRBJ1-5 TRBV4-1 CASSQERYGQPQHF
TRBJ2-5 TRBV19 CASSRLAGEETQYF
TRBJ2-7 TRBV18 CASSPQGRGPYEQYF
TRBJ2-7 TRBV5-1 CASRMGGPYEQYF
TRBJ2-1 TRBV6-1 CASSDITRDYSRNEQFF
TRBJ1-2 TRBV28 CASREGQEYGYTF
TRBJ1-1 TRBV27 CASKPTGGGTEAFF